These 7 T cell receptor beta chains were sequenced from one sample in a study of neoadjuvant nivolumab and ipilimumab in lung cancer. This table comes from immunoSEQ multiplex PCR, and its TCRdb copy is limited to in-frame clones, with some not included. The sample holds tens of thousands of clones, just over 90% seen once. This specimen consisted of peripheral blood, obtained after neoadjuvant nivolumab, alone or with ipilimumab, at or shortly before surgery. All receptors come from an adult with non-small cell lung cancer.

The rearrangement links TRBV29-1 to TRBJ2-5; 8 positions agree with TRBD2. After removal of 6 bases from V and 1 base from J, the junction contained 7 bases not matched to a gene. CDR3 length equals 14 residues. CDR1 is SQVTM and CDR2 is ANQGSEA in the germline V gene. In DNA form, the CDR3 reads TGCAGCGTGCCGGGACTAGTCTTCCAAGAGACCCAGTACTTC. Its translation: CSVPGLVFQETQYF.

This chain connects TRBV5-1 to TRBJ1-1, with D unresolved. The CDR3 covers 13 residues. The V end was cut by 4 bases, the J end by 0 bases, with 7 bases between. Germline CDR1 SGHRS, CDR2 YFSETQ. The CDR3 DNA sequence: TGCGCCAGCAGCATACCCATGAACACTGAAGCTTTCTTT. It encodes CASSIPMNTEAFF. Supplemented by reference TRBV5-1 and TRBJ1-1, the full variable domain reads KAGVTQTPRYLIKTRGQQVTLSCSPISGHRSVSWYQQTPGQGLQFLFEYFSETQRNKGNFPGRFSGRQFSNSRSEMNVSTLELGDSALYLCASSIPMNTEAFFGQGTRLTVV.

The rearrangement links TRBV7-2 to TRBJ1-1; D is uncertain. Looked up from germline, CDR1 is SGHTA and CDR2 is FQGNSA. The CDR3 has 13 residues. The V end was cut by 0 bases, the J end by 1 base, with 3 bases between. The CDR3 bases are TGTGCCAGCAGCTTAGCACGGAACACTGAAGCTTTCTTT. Residues: CASSLARNTEAFF. The variable domain in full, completed from reference TRBV7-2 and TRBJ1-1, reads GAGVSQSPSNKVTEKGKDVELRCDPISGHTALYWYRQSLGQGLEFLIYFQGNSAPDKSGLPSDRFSAERTGGSVSTLTIQRTQQEDSAVYLCASSLARNTEAFFGQGTRLTVV.

The gene calls are TRBV19 and TRBJ1-1; D perhaps matches TRBD1 (6 bases). Germline lookup yields CDR1 LNHDA and CDR2 SQIVND (reference sequence). Trimming left V 2 bases short and J 4 bases short, with 11 bases between. This CDR3 region has 14 residues. The CDR3 protein is CASSITKTGTEAFF. In DNA, the CDR3 is TGTGCCAGTAGTATAACGAAGACAGGCACTGAAGCTTTCTTT.

In nucleotides, the CDR3 is TGTGCCAGTTCTGGGGGGATTACTGAAGCTTTCTTT. As protein: CASSGGITEAFF. The chain is built from TRBV25-1 and TRBJ1-1, with a tentative D call TRBD1 (5 bases). V was shortened by 9 bases and J by 5 bases, with 13 bases between the two germline ends. The germline CDR1 and CDR2 sequences are MGHDK and SYGVNS. The CDR3 is made up of 12 amino acids.

J is TRBJ1-6 and V is TRBV2; D remains ambiguous. The CDR3 is 12 amino acids. The germline V gene encodes CDR1 SNHLY and CDR2 FYNNEI. V lost 6 bases and J 10 bases, leaving 10 bases between the germline ends. The CDR3 DNA reads TGTGCCAGCAGGGCAGGCAGCTCACCCCTCCACTTT. Translating gives CASRAGSSPLHF.

This chain links TRBV5-1 with TRBJ2-5; D possibly uses TRBD1 or TRBD2 (6 bases each). Trimming left V 0 bases short and J 5 bases short, with 14 bases between. Germline CDR1 reads SGHRS; CDR2 reads YFSETQ. The CDR3 totals 15 residues. The CDR3 region has the DNA TGCGCCAGCAGCTTGGAGGTGACAGGAGGGGAGACCCAGTACTTC. It yields the protein CASSLEVTGGETQYF.